These 10 T cell receptor beta chains were sequenced from one sample in a study of T cells in tuberculosis. TCRdb's copy holds only in-frame clones and misses some; the assay was immunoSEQ multiplex PCR. The sample holds under 50,000 clones, around 95% seen once. Sequenced: PBMCs. The receptors stem from a donor aged 10 to 29 with latent tuberculosis or without tuberculosis infection.

The chain links TRBV11-2 to TRBJ1-1, with a weak D call TRBD1 (5 bases). V dropped 1 base and J dropped 11 bases, with 11 bases sitting between them. Germline CDR1 and CDR2: SGHAT and FQNNGV. This CDR3 contains 12 residues. CDR3 DNA: TGTGCCAGCAGCTTAGGGGGCCCTGGGGCTTTCTTT. Residues: CASSLGGPGAFF.

The chain couples TRBV5-4 to TRBJ1-6; no definite D call. Trimming removed 3 bases from V and 0 bases from J, with 10 bases in between. The CDR3 contains 16 residues. Per germline, CDR1 SGHNT and CDR2 YYREEE (reference sequence). CDR3 in amino acids: CASSSGEISYNSPLHF. The DNA of the CDR3 is TGTGCCAGCAGCTCCGGGGAAATCTCCTATAATTCACCCCTCCACTTT.

The genes are TRBV5-4 and TRBJ2-3; TRBD1 aligns across 8 bases. V lost 4 bases to trimming and J lost 4 bases; unmatched junction nucleotides: 8. CDR3 length: 15 amino acids. Germline CDR1 reads SGHNT; CDR2 reads YYREEE (reference sequence). The CDR3 DNA follows: TGTGCCAGCAGCCATAGAGGACAGGGCGCAGATACGCAGTATTTT. Its protein is CASSHRGQGADTQYF. Together with reference TRBV5-4 and TRBJ2-3, the CDR3 gives the full variable domain: ETGVTQSPTHLIKTRGQQVTLRCSSQSGHNTVSWYQQALGQGPQFIFQYYREEENGRGNFPPRFSGLQFPNYSSELNVNALELDDSALYLCASSHRGQGADTQYFGPGTRLTVL.

The chain is built from TRBV29-1 and TRBJ1-2; D is uncertain. Germline V gene data show CDR1 as SQVTM and CDR2 as ANQGSEA. This CDR3 has 13 residues. V was clipped by 5 bases and J by 1 base, with 11 bases between them. Here the CDR3 reads CSVQTTFNYGYTF. CDR3 coding DNA: TGCAGCGTTCAAACTACGTTTAACTATGGCTACACCTTC.

The V and J genes are TRBV11-2 and TRBJ1-6; D gene uncertain. The CDR3 extends over 14 amino acids. The germline gives CDR1 SGHAT, CDR2 FQNNGV. The V and J ends lost 7 bases and 14 bases respectively, with 21 bases between them. The CDR3 nucleotides are TGTGCCAGCACCCTGGGCCAGCCCCGTTTTACCCTCCACTTT. Translated, it gives CASTLGQPRFTLHF. Variable domain in full (rest from reference TRBV11-2 and TRBJ1-6): EAGVAQSPRYKIIEKRQSVAFWCNPISGHATLYWYQQILGQGPKLLIQFQNNGVVDDSQLPKDRFSAERLKGVDSTLKIQPAKLEDSAVYLCASTLGQPRFTLHFGNGTRLTVT.

This chain uses TRBV6-1 with TRBJ1-2, with D unclear. The CDR3 has 10 amino acids. Germline V CDR1 and CDR2: MNHNS, SASEGT. Deletions cut 10 bases from V and 6 bases from J, with 9 bases between. The CDR3 reads CATLFDGYTF. The DNA for the CDR3 is TGTGCCACCCTCTTTGATGGCTACACCTTC.

V gene TRBV19 combines with J gene TRBJ1-5; TRBD1 matches 10 bases. Germline V gene data show CDR1 as LNHDA and CDR2 as SQIVND (reference sequence). V shed 6 bases and J 6 bases; nucleotides not matched to a gene: 5. This CDR3 is 14 amino acids long. The CDR3 sequence is CASRLTGGGQPQHF. The CDR3 DNA reads TGTGCCAGTAGGCTGACAGGGGGCGGTCAGCCCCAGCATTTT.

The genes are TRBV5-6 and TRBJ1-1, with D possibly being TRBD1 (5 bases). The CDR3 extends over 11 amino acids. Per the germline V gene, CDR1 is SGHDT and CDR2 is YYEEEE. Trimming stripped 3 bases from V and 10 bases from J, with 10 bases between. DNA of the CDR3: TGTGCCAGCAGCTCAACGCAGGGAGCTTTCTTT. It translates to CASSSTQGAFF.

The V gene is TRBV28, the J gene TRBJ1-1, with 7 nucleotides matching TRBD1. The CDR3 has 13 residues. The V gene's germline CDR1 is MDHEN and CDR2 SYDVKM. Unmatched junction bases numbered 4, after V lost 6 bases and J lost 3 bases. The CDR3 DNA sequence: TGTGCCAGCAGGGAGGGGGCGTACACTGAAGCTTTCTTT. It codes for CASREGAYTEAFF.

The chain combines TRBV14 with TRBJ1-6; D ambiguous. With 1 base removed from V and 9 bases from J, the gap between germline ends came to 13 bases. The CDR3 is 15 residues long. CDR1 is SGHDN, CDR2 FVKESK, per germline. CDR3 DNA: TGTGCCAGCAGCCAAGCCGGCGGTGACCGTTCACCCCTCCACTTT. It translates to CASSQAGGDRSPLHF.